These 29 T cell receptor beta chains share one sample of origin, sequenced in a study of T cells in Graves' hyperthyroidism and ophthalmopathy. There were TCR beta CDR3 regions amplified from RNA transcripts. The HTBI primer set drove a first-round RT-PCR of the TCR CDR3. TCRdb re-derived calls from the multiplex PCR reads in MiXCR, one entry per CDR3 protein. The table includes approximately 420,000 distinct CDR3 sequences, approximately 15% detected once. The sequenced sample consisted of blood. Receptors were obtained from a woman in her twenties or thirties with Graves' hyperthyroidism.

About this clonotype: A much larger clone differs from this one at a single base, so this may be a read error. The V gene is TRBV30, the J gene TRBJ1-5, with a possible D match to TRBD1 (5 bases). Trimming took off 7 bases at V and 2 bases at J, with 12 bases between the two ends. There are 13 residues in the CDR3. The germline gives CDR1 GTSNPN, CDR2 SVGIG (reference sequence). CDR3 residues: CASEGGGNQPQHF. The CDR3 coding sequence is TGTGCCTCAGAGGGAGGGGGCAATCAGCCCCAGCATTTT.

This clonotype has ten or more counts. This chain joins TRBV2 and TRBJ2-7; D is possibly TRBD1 (6 bases). Trimming removed 4 bases at V and 0 bases at J, with 10 bases between. There are 14 residues in the CDR3. CDR1 and CDR2 (germline): SNHLY, FYNNEI. CDR3 residues: CASSADRSSYEQYF. The CDR3 nucleotides read TGTGCCAGCAGTGCTGACAGGAGCTCCTACGAGCAGTACTTC. The whole variable domain, filled in from reference TRBV2 and TRBJ2-7, reads EPEVTQTPSHQVTQMGQEVILRCVPISNHLYFYWYRQILGQKVEFLVSFYNNEISEKSEIFDDQFSVERPDGSNFTLKIRSTKLEDSAMYFCASSADRSSYEQYFGPGTRLTVT.

This clonotype was observed at least ten times. The chain employs TRBV20-1 and TRBJ2-1, with 14 bases fitting TRBD2. The V segment lost 5 bases and the J segment 6 bases; nucleotides outside the gene matches: 6. Germline V gene data show CDR1 as DFQATT and CDR2 as SNEGSKA (reference sequence). CDR3 size: 15 residues. CDR3 in amino acids: CSAPGLAGASNEQFF. The DNA for the CDR3 is TGCAGTGCTCCGGGACTAGCGGGAGCGTCCAATGAGCAGTTCTTC.

This clonotype was seen ten or more times. This chain connects TRBV3-1 to TRBJ1-5, with 9 bases matching TRBD1. This CDR3 is 16 amino acids long. Germline assignment: CDR1 LGHDT and CDR2 YNNKEL (reference sequence). Trimming removed 1 base from V and 7 bases from J; junction bases left unmatched: 8. CDR3 DNA: TGTGCCAGCAGCCAAGGTGGGTCGGGACAGGGACAGCCCCAGCATTTT. It is translated as CASSQGGSGQGQPQHF. Looking up the rest from reference TRBV3-1 and TRBJ1-5 gives the full variable domain: DTAVSQTPKYLVTQMGNDKSIKCEQNLGHDTMYWYKQDSKKFLKIMFSYNNKELIINETVPNRFSPKSPDKAHLNLHINSLELGDSAVYFCASSQGGSGQGQPQHFGDGTRLSIL.

This clonotype was seen more than once but under ten times. This chain uses TRBV9 with TRBJ2-1; perhaps TRBD2 as D (7 bases). This CDR3 region has 13 residues. CDR1 is SGDLS and CDR2 is YYNGEE in the germline V gene. With 1 base removed from V and 10 bases from J, the gap between germline ends came to 12 bases. Written as DNA, the CDR3 is TGTGCCAGCAGCGTAATTCGGGGGGCCGAGCAGTTCTTC. Translating it yields CASSVIRGAEQFF.

Concerning this clonotype itself: The conserved phenylalanine or tryptophan normally closing the CDR3 is absent here, so this likely arose from a read error. V gene TRBV3-1 combines with J gene TRBJ1-1, with D hard to call. CDR1 is LGHDT and CDR2 is YNNKEL in the germline V gene (reference sequence). Trimming took off 0 bases at V and 1 base at J, with 6 bases between the two ends. The CDR3 runs to 14 residues. CDR3 residues: CASSQDLGNTEAFL. CDR3 in DNA: TGTGCCAGCAGCCAAGATTTGGGGAACACTGAAGCTTTCCTT.

Ten or more counts support this clonotype. The chain has TRBV10-3 and TRBJ1-5, with D unresolved. This CDR3 region has 13 residues. Per germline, CDR1 ENHRY and CDR2 SYGVKD. Trimming left V 6 bases short and J 3 bases short, with 9 bases between. The CDR3 sequence: CAISPDLNQPQHF. The CDR3 DNA reads TGTGCCATCAGCCCGGACCTCAATCAGCCCCAGCATTTT.

The chain couples TRBV6-1 to TRBJ2-3; the D is unclear. CDR1 and CDR2 (germline): MNHNS, SASEGT. The CDR3 length is 12 residues. V was clipped by 7 bases and J by 0 bases, with 5 bases between them. DNA of the CDR3: TGTGCCAGCAAGCAGAGCACAGATACGCAGTATTTT. Protein: CASKQSTDTQYF.

This clonotype was seen repeatedly, ten times or more. The V and J genes are TRBV3-1 and TRBJ2-7; unclear D gene. The germline V gene has CDR1 LGHDT and CDR2 YNNKEL (reference sequence). The CDR3 covers 15 residues. Trimming pared 0 bases from V and 3 bases from J, leaving 12 bases between. The CDR3 DNA reads TGTGCCAGCAGCCAAGACAGCCTGCCATTCTACGAGCAGTACTTC. This sequence encodes CASSQDSLPFYEQYF.

This clonotype has only a few counts. The V call is TRBV28, the J call TRBJ2-2; D gene ambiguous. CDR3 length: 13 amino acids. With 3 bases removed from V and 4 bases from J, the gap between germline ends came to 6 bases. Germline V gene lookup returns CDR1 MDHEN and CDR2 SYDVKM. Here the CDR3 reads CASSFAITGELFF. As DNA, the CDR3 is TGTGCCAGCAGTTTTGCAATCACCGGGGAGCTGTTTTTT.

At least ten counts were recorded for this clonotype. V usage is TRBV18 and J usage is TRBJ2-3, with 8 bases fitting TRBD2. V shed 3 bases and J 4 bases; nucleotides not matched to a gene: 12. The CDR3 is 17 residues long. Germline V CDR1 and CDR2: KGHSH, LQKENI. The CDR3 protein is CASSPALSGSTPDTQYF. The CDR3 DNA reads TGTGCCAGCTCACCGGCCCTCAGCGGGAGTACCCCAGATACGCAGTATTTT.

This clonotype has ten or more counts. The chain has TRBV27 and TRBJ2-1, with a tentative D call TRBD2 (6 bases). The V gene's germline CDR1 is MNHEY and CDR2 SMNVEV (reference sequence). Trimming pared 5 bases from V and 3 bases from J, leaving 20 bases between. This CDR3 is 17 amino acids long. This CDR3 is CASSLAMAGSFYNEQFF. The CDR3 DNA follows: TGTGCCAGCAGTCTCGCTATGGCGGGATCTTTCTACAATGAGCAGTTCTTC.

The rearrangement joins TRBV27 to TRBJ2-7, with no clear D. Germline lookup yields CDR1 MNHEY and CDR2 SMNVEV (reference sequence). This CDR3 is 13 amino acids long. Trimming took off 3 bases at V and 0 bases at J, with 6 bases between the two ends. CDR3 protein: CASSLYFSYEQYF. CDR3 nucleotides: TGTGCCAGCAGTTTGTACTTCTCCTACGAGCAGTACTTC.

This clonotype was counted only a few times. The CDR3 sequence: CASSGGQGPSTDTQYF. The CDR3 DNA reads as TGTGCCAGCAGCGGCGGACAGGGGCCCAGCACAGATACGCAGTATTTT. V is TRBV9 and J is TRBJ2-3; 9 nucleotides align to TRBD1. V was clipped by 3 bases and J by 0 bases; unmatched bases: 5. Per germline, CDR1 SGDLS and CDR2 YYNGEE. CDR3 length: 16 residues.

This clonotype has a handful of counts. As DNA, the CDR3 is TGTGCCAGCAGTCCAAGAGACCTTCAAAATGAAAAACTGTTTTTT. Translating gives CASSPRDLQNEKLFF. The rearrangement joins TRBV27 to TRBJ1-4; D gene uncertain. Germline CDR1 and CDR2: MNHEY and SMNVEV (reference sequence). Trimming took off 5 bases at V and 5 bases at J, with 15 bases between the two ends. This CDR3 comprises 15 residues.

Ten or more counts support this clonotype. V usage is TRBV28 and J usage is TRBJ2-3; 9 bases line up with TRBD2. This CDR3 comprises 16 residues. Germline V gives CDR1 MDHEN, CDR2 SYDVKM. Germline trimming cut 5 bases from V and 7 bases from J; bases unmatched to any gene: 13. CDR3 sequence: CASSLRLAGQIYTQYF. The CDR3 coding sequence is TGTGCCAGCAGTCTAAGGCTAGCGGGACAGATTTATACGCAGTATTTT.

This clonotype came up many times. The V and J genes are TRBV28 and TRBJ2-5; 8 bases are shared with TRBD2. Germline V CDR1 and CDR2: MDHEN, SYDVKM. J lost 5 bases, V lost 6 bases, and 8 bases had no gene match. The CDR3 extends over 14 amino acids. CDR3 sequence (DNA): TGTGCCAGCAGAACCGGGACTAGTAAGGAGACCCAGTACTTC. It yields the protein CASRTGTSKETQYF. Looking up the rest from reference TRBV28 and TRBJ2-5 gives the full variable domain: DVKVTQSSRYLVKRTGEKVFLECVQDMDHENMFWYRQDPGLGLRLIYFSYDVKMKEKGDIPEGYSVSREKKERFSLILESASTNQTSMYLCASRTGTSKETQYFGPGTRLLVL.

Ten or more counts support this clonotype. In DNA form, the CDR3 reads TGTGCCAGCAGCTTGTCCGTAGGGCTCAATCAGCCCCAGCATTTT. The encoded protein is CASSLSVGLNQPQHF. This chain links TRBV5-8 with TRBJ1-5; unclear D gene. Germline V gene lookup returns CDR1 SGHTS and CDR2 YDEGEE. This CDR3 contains 15 residues. V lost 1 base to trimming and J lost 3 bases, with 11 bases between them.

This clonotype came up many times. The chain has TRBV20-1 and TRBJ2-7, with 8 bases identical to TRBD1. Per germline, CDR1 DFQATT and CDR2 SNEGSKA (reference sequence). There are 13 residues in the CDR3. V was pared by 7 bases and J by 3 bases, with 8 bases of the junction left unmatched. As DNA, the CDR3 is TGCAGTGGGCAGGGGGCGCGTCTCTACGAGCAGTACTTC. Residues: CSGQGARLYEQYF.

This clonotype was recorded many times. This chain joins TRBV11-2 and TRBJ2-7; D not resolved. CDR3 length equals 14 residues. Between the trimmed V and J ends, which lost 3 bases and 4 bases, there was a span of 13 bases. From germline, CDR1 is SGHAT and CDR2 FQNNGV. The CDR3 loop is CASSFIFGPYEQYF. The DNA for the CDR3 is TGTGCCAGCAGCTTCATTTTTGGCCCTTACGAGCAGTACTTC. Full variable domain (rest looked up from reference TRBV11-2 and TRBJ2-7): EAGVAQSPRYKIIEKRQSVAFWCNPISGHATLYWYQQILGQGPKLLIQFQNNGVVDDSQLPKDRFSAERLKGVDSTLKIQPAKLEDSAVYLCASSFIFGPYEQYFGPGTRLTVT.

This clonotype was found a few times. The chain couples TRBV20-1 to TRBJ1-6; no definite D call. V lost 1 base, J lost 5 bases, and 9 bases lay in between. The CDR3 is made up of 14 amino acids. CDR1 and CDR2 (germline): DFQATT, SNEGSKA (reference sequence). This chain's CDR3 is CSARVTLNNSPLHF. The DNA for the CDR3 is TGCAGTGCTAGAGTGACACTGAATAATTCACCCCTCCACTTT.

This clonotype was seen repeatedly, ten times or more. The rearrangement links TRBV28 to TRBJ2-7; 10 nucleotides match TRBD2. The CDR3 loop spans 17 amino acids. Germline V gives CDR1 MDHEN, CDR2 SYDVKM. Germline trimming cut 3 bases from V and 5 bases from J; bases unmatched to any gene: 13. The CDR3 DNA reads TGTGCCAGCAGTTTTGAGGGGCTAGCGGGAGCTCCCCACGAGCAGTACTTC. Translation: CASSFEGLAGAPHEQYF.

This clonotype appeared a single time. The genes are TRBV29-1 and TRBJ2-4; unclear D gene. V shed 2 bases and J shed 0 bases, with 11 bases lying between them. There are 15 residues in the CDR3. Looked up from germline, CDR1 is SQVTM and CDR2 is ANQGSEA. CDR3 coding DNA: TGCAGCGTTGAAAACCCGGGTGGAGCCAAAAACATTCAGTACTTC. Its protein is CSVENPGGAKNIQYF.

There are many counts of this clonotype. The chain recombines TRBV12-3 or TRBV12-4 with TRBJ1-5, with D possibly matching TRBD1 (5 bases). V was clipped by 3 bases and J by 3 bases, with 12 bases between them. CDR3 length: 15 amino acids. CDR3 nucleotide sequence: TGTGCCAGCAGTTTTTCGGGACGCGACAATCAGCCCCAGCATTTT. This sequence encodes CASSFSGRDNQPQHF.

In its sample, this clonotype was seen many times. The V and J genes are TRBV27 and TRBJ1-1, with TRBD1 as a possible D gene (5 bases). Germline V CDR1 and CDR2: MNHEY, SMNVEV (reference sequence). The CDR3 sequence is 14 residues long. Trimming took 3 bases from V and 1 from J, leaving 9 bases between them. CDR3 amino acids: CASSFGTENTEAFF. DNA of the CDR3: TGTGCCAGCAGTTTCGGGACGGAGAACACTGAAGCTTTCTTT.

The chain uses TRBV28 and TRBJ2-1, with a possible D match to TRBD2 (5 bases). V was shortened by 3 bases and J by 2 bases, with 11 bases between the two germline ends. From germline, CDR1 is MDHEN and CDR2 SYDVKM. The CDR3 extends over 15 amino acids. The CDR3 coding sequence is TGTGCCAGCAGTTTGGCGGGCACCGCCTACAATGAGCAGTTCTTC. Its translation: CASSLAGTAYNEQFF.

V usage is TRBV7-9 and J usage is TRBJ2-7, with D tentatively TRBD2 (5 bases). The CDR3 consists of 14 residues. Trimming pared 5 bases from V and 5 bases from J, leaving 16 bases between. Germline V lookup: CDR1 SEHNR, CDR2 FQNEAQ (reference sequence). DNA for the CDR3: TGTGCCAGCAGCCAAATGGGGAGTTCGGACGAGCAGTACTTC. It encodes CASSQMGSSDEQYF. Supplemented by reference TRBV7-9 and TRBJ2-7, the full variable domain reads DTGVSQNPRHKITKRGQNVTFRCDPISEHNRLYWYRQTLGQGPEFLTYFQNEAQLEKSRLLSDRFSAERPKGSFSTLEIQRTEQGDSAMYLCASSQMGSSDEQYFGPGTRLTVT.

This clonotype was seen more than once but under ten times. The chain carries TRBV20-1 and TRBJ2-7; 8 nucleotides agree with TRBD1. The CDR3 covers 17 residues. Germline CDR1 reads DFQATT; CDR2 reads SNEGSKA (reference sequence). The V and J ends lost 0 bases and 0 bases, in that order; junction bases with no gene match: 10. The CDR3 DNA sequence: TGCAGTGCTAGAGATGTCACAGGGGGATGGGGCTCCTACGAGCAGTACTTC. It translates to CSARDVTGGWGSYEQYF.

This clonotype appeared a single time. With a much larger clone just one base away, this may be a read error. This chain uses TRBV11-2 with TRBJ2-1, with D unresolved. Trimming left V 5 bases short and J 4 bases short, with 21 bases between. This CDR3 contains 17 residues. CDR1 is SGHAT, CDR2 FQNNGV, per germline. CDR3 coding DNA: TGTGCCAGCAGCCCCCTCGTGGGCCTCACCACATACAATGAGCAGTTCTTC. It specifies CASSPLVGLTTYNEQFF.